These 30 T cell receptor beta chains were all obtained from the same sample, sequenced in a study of cytotoxic CD8 clonotypes in ibrutinib-treated CLL. Data came from immunoSEQ multiplex PCR; TCRdb stores just in-frame clones and leaves some out. The sample lists roughly 70,000 clones, over 75% occurring once. The source material was PBMCs, sampled at disease progression, from a patient treated with ibrutinib. Receptors originate from a human donor with chronic lymphocytic leukemia.

The chain carries TRBV5-1 and TRBJ1-2; D is possibly TRBD1 (5 bases). The V end was cut by 0 bases, the J end by 5 bases, with 11 bases between. Germline lookup yields CDR1 SGHRS and CDR2 YFSETQ. The CDR3 runs to 14 residues. Here the CDR3 reads CASSLVQGGYGYTF. CDR3 DNA sequence: TGCGCCAGCAGCTTGGTGCAGGGAGGTTATGGCTACACCTTC.

The chain uses TRBV5-8 and TRBJ1-5; D gene unclear. Germline values: CDR1 SGHTS, CDR2 YDEGEE. The germline V and J ends were trimmed by 3 bases and 9 bases, with 4 bases remaining between them. The CDR3 totals 10 residues. The CDR3 here is CASSSLPQHF. CDR3 in DNA: TGTGCCAGCAGCTCCTTGCCCCAGCATTTT.

A few counts support this clone. This chain uses TRBV7-7 with TRBJ2-5, with no clear D. CDR3 size: 14 residues. Germline loops: CDR1 SSHAT, CDR2 FNYEAQ (reference sequence). V lost 1 base to trimming and J lost 4 bases, with 10 bases between them. CDR3 sequence (DNA): TGTGCCAGCAGCTTAGGGGTTGGTTTAGAGACCCAGTACTTC. This translates into CASSLGVGLETQYF.

This clone is a singleton in its sample. The chain joins TRBV5-1 to TRBJ1-4, with D uncertain. Trimming removed 3 bases from V and 14 bases from J, with 11 bases in between. The V gene's germline CDR1 is SGHRS and CDR2 YFSETQ. The CDR3 is 11 residues long. CDR3 residues: CASSSDIGLFF. The DNA for the CDR3 is TGCGCCAGCAGCTCAGACATCGGGCTGTTTTTT. Supplemented by reference TRBV5-1 and TRBJ1-4, the full variable domain reads KAGVTQTPRYLIKTRGQQVTLSCSPISGHRSVSWYQQTPGQGLQFLFEYFSETQRNKGNFPGRFSGRQFSNSRSEMNVSTLELGDSALYLCASSSDIGLFFGSGTQLSVL.

This chain uses TRBV18 with TRBJ1-4; D might be TRBD1 (5 bases). This CDR3 is 14 amino acids long. Germline V lookup: CDR1 KGHSH, CDR2 LQKENI. V was clipped by 7 bases and J by 0 bases, with 9 bases between them. DNA for the CDR3: TGTGCCAGCTGCCTGGGGGCAACTAATGAAAAACTGTTTTTT. Amino acids: CASCLGATNEKLFF.

The V gene is TRBV7-8, the J gene TRBJ2-7, with 9 bases that match TRBD1. From germline, CDR1 is SGHVS and CDR2 FQNEAQ. With 2 bases clipped from V and 5 bases from J, the junction kept 7 bases outside the gene matches. The CDR3 length is 15 residues. The CDR3 sequence is CASSLSEHRGHEQYF. The DNA of the CDR3 is TGTGCCAGCAGCTTAAGTGAGCACAGGGGGCACGAGCAGTACTTC.

The chain employs TRBV30 and TRBJ1-2; TRBD1 agrees at 7 bases. V shed 8 bases and J 2 bases; nucleotides not matched to a gene: 5. CDR3 length: 12 residues. Germline values: CDR1 GTSNPN, CDR2 SVGIG (reference sequence). The CDR3 DNA reads as TGTGCCAGGAACAGGGGAAACTATGGCTACACCTTC. Residues: CARNRGNYGYTF.

This chain joins TRBV7-9 and TRBJ1-2; D is unresolved. Germline CDR1 SEHNR, CDR2 FQNEAQ (reference sequence). There are 14 residues in the CDR3. V lost 5 bases and J lost 7, with 17 bases in between. The DNA for the CDR3 is TGTGCCAGCAGCCTCGACACGGGCCATCGTGGCTACACCTTC. Translating gives CASSLDTGHRGYTF.

The table lists this clone with a few counts. The rearrangement links TRBV29-1 to TRBJ1-1; D is perhaps TRBD1 (5 bases). Trimming shortened V by 2 bases and J by 2 bases, and 9 bases separated the two germline ends. Germline V gives CDR1 SQVTM, CDR2 ANQGSEA. This CDR3 comprises 13 residues. CDR3 sequence (DNA): TGCAGCGTTGAACAGGGTCTTAACACTGAAGCTTTCTTT. This gives the protein CSVEQGLNTEAFF.

The chain employs TRBV19 and TRBJ2-3; D may be TRBD1 (6 bases). The CDR3 runs 16 residues. V gave up 3 bases and J gave up 4 bases, with 17 bases separating them. From germline, CDR1 is LNHDA and CDR2 SQIVND (reference sequence). CDR3 nucleotides: TGTGCCAGTAGTATTGGACAGCAAGATCGCGCAGATACGCAGTATTTT. The encoded protein is CASSIGQQDRADTQYF.

This chain connects TRBV19 to TRBJ2-3; 11 nucleotides match TRBD2. Trimming at V came to 6 bases and at J to 7 bases, leaving 15 bases not matched to a gene. The CDR3 has 17 residues. Germline V gene data show CDR1 as LNHDA and CDR2 as SQIVND (reference sequence). CDR3 sequence reads: CASRDLRTSGSRYTQYF. CDR3 nucleotides: TGTGCCAGTAGAGATCTGAGAACTAGCGGGAGTAGGTATACGCAGTATTTT.

The CDR3 sequence: CASSPTRSSNEKLFF. CDR3 bases: TGTGCCAGTAGCCCTACCCGCTCGTCTAATGAAAAACTGTTTTTT. This rearrangement joins TRBV19 to TRBJ1-4; D remains ambiguous. The ends were cut back, 6 bases at V and 3 bases at J, with 14 bases in the middle. The germline V gene has CDR1 LNHDA and CDR2 SQIVND (reference sequence). The CDR3 is made up of 15 amino acids.

The chain links TRBV30 to TRBJ2-3; a possible D gene is TRBD2 (5 bases). V was cut by 2 bases and J by 0 bases, with 12 bases left in between. The germline V gene encodes CDR1 GTSNPN and CDR2 SVGIG (reference sequence). The CDR3 extends over 15 amino acids. CDR3 residues: CAWSSLSDSTDTQYF. CDR3 coding DNA: TGTGCCTGGAGTTCCCTTAGCGATAGCACAGATACGCAGTATTTT.

CDR3 amino acids: CASSQFRAGKTGANVLTF. The CDR3 nucleotides are TGCGCCAGCAGCCAATTCAGGGCGGGGAAAACTGGGGCCAACGTCCTGACTTTC. The chain joins TRBV4-1 to TRBJ2-6, with D maybe TRBD2 (6 bases). Germline CDR1 is MGHRA and CDR2 is YSYEKL. Trimming took off 2 bases at V and 2 bases at J, with 16 bases between the two ends. CDR3 length: 18 residues.

The CDR3 sequence is CASSAQGTGELFF. The DNA for the CDR3 is TGCGCCAGCAGCGCACAGGGTACCGGGGAGCTGTTTTTT. The chain links TRBV5-1 to TRBJ2-2; perhaps TRBD1 as D (6 bases). Germline values: CDR1 SGHRS, CDR2 YFSETQ. V lost 4 bases and J lost 5, with 9 bases in between. The CDR3 extends over 13 amino acids.

V usage is TRBV9 and J usage is TRBJ2-7, with 7 bases aligning to TRBD1. The CDR3 length is 16 residues. V dropped 3 bases and J dropped 0; count of bases not matched to a gene: 9. The germline V gene encodes CDR1 SGDLS and CDR2 YYNGEE. CDR3 bases: TGTGCCAGCAGCGGAGAGTCGCGACAGGGCTCCTACGAGCAGTACTTC. Its protein product is CASSGESRQGSYEQYF.

The chain is built from TRBV11-1 and TRBJ1-2; the D is unclear. CDR1 and CDR2 (germline): SGHAT, FQDESV (reference sequence). Between the trimmed V and J ends, which lost 7 bases and 3 bases, there was a span of 9 bases. The CDR3 runs 12 residues. CDR3 protein: CASNNAYYGYTF. DNA of the CDR3: TGTGCCAGCAACAATGCTTACTATGGCTACACCTTC.

The chain has TRBV28 and TRBJ2-7, with a weak D call TRBD1 (5 bases). Per the germline V gene, CDR1 is MDHEN and CDR2 is SYDVKM. Trimming cost V 8 bases and J 3 bases, with 14 bases left between them. This CDR3 is built from 13 residues. The CDR3 nucleotides are TGTGCCAGCCGGACACCGTCTCTCTACGAGCAGTACTTC. This encodes CASRTPSLYEQYF.

V and J are TRBV25-1 and TRBJ2-3; 12 nucleotides align to TRBD2. The ends lost 6 bases at V and 2 bases at J; junction bases unmatched: 6. Per the germline V gene, CDR1 is MGHDK and CDR2 is SYGVNS. The CDR3 contains 16 residues. CDR3 residues: CASSATSGGLTDTQYF. CDR3 bases: TGTGCCAGCAGCGCGACTAGCGGGGGCCTCACAGATACGCAGTATTTT.

The gene calls are TRBV10-3 and TRBJ2-2, with TRBD2 as a possible D gene (6 bases). Germline V gene sequence: CDR1 ENHRY, CDR2 SYGVKD. The V end lost 3 bases, the J end lost 3 bases, and 8 bases lay between the germline ends. This CDR3 has 14 amino acids. CDR3 DNA: TGTGCCATCAGTGATAGGAGGGACACCGGGGAGCTGTTTTTT. This translates into CAISDRRDTGELFF.

The J gene is TRBJ2-1, the V gene TRBV7-2; the D gene is possibly TRBD2 (7 bases). Trimming removed 5 bases at V and 15 bases at J, with 17 bases between. Germline CDR1 and CDR2: SGHTA and FQGNSA. The CDR3 is 12 residues long. The DNA of the CDR3 is TGTGCCAGCAGCCCCCGAGGGGGGGTTGCGTTCTTC. It is translated as CASSPRGGVAFF.

The rearrangement links TRBV7-7 to TRBJ2-1; no firm D call. The germline CDR1 and CDR2 sequences are SSHAT and FNYEAQ (reference sequence). This CDR3 comprises 14 residues. Trimming took 1 base from V and 9 from J, leaving 13 bases between them. The CDR3 sequence: CASSLVPQSREQFF. The CDR3 coding sequence is TGTGCCAGCAGCTTAGTTCCTCAATCGCGTGAGCAGTTCTTC.

V gene TRBV7-8 combines with J gene TRBJ1-4, with D maybe TRBD1 (5 bases). Trimming removed 5 bases from V and 5 bases from J, with 12 bases in between. Germline assignment: CDR1 SGHVS and CDR2 FQNEAQ. This CDR3 is 14 amino acids long. The CDR3 sequence: CASSQTRVNEKLFF. In DNA, the CDR3 is TGTGCCAGCAGCCAGACCAGGGTAAATGAAAAACTGTTTTTT. Supplemented by reference TRBV7-8 and TRBJ1-4, the full variable domain reads GAGVSQSPRYKVAKRGQDVALRCDPISGHVSLFWYQQALGQGPEFLTYFQNEAQLDKSGLPSDRFFAERPEGSVSTLKIQRTQQEDSAVYLCASSQTRVNEKLFFGSGTQLSVL.

The chain recombines TRBV19 with TRBJ1-4; 9 bases fit TRBD1. The CDR3 has 15 amino acids. J was trimmed by 3 bases and V by 7 bases; bases with no gene match: 6. The germline V gene has CDR1 LNHDA and CDR2 SQIVND (reference sequence). This CDR3 reads CASKAGTGPNEKLFF. The DNA of the CDR3 is TGTGCCAGTAAGGCCGGGACAGGGCCTAATGAAAAACTGTTTTTT.

The genes are TRBV7-8 and TRBJ1-5; TRBD1 is a possible D gene (5 bases). Deletions cut 3 bases from V and 4 bases from J, with 10 bases between. From germline, CDR1 is SGHVS and CDR2 FQNEAQ. CDR3 length: 14 residues. The CDR3 region is CASSLRGPNQPQHF. CDR3 coding DNA: TGTGCCAGCAGCTTGAGGGGACCTAATCAGCCCCAGCATTTT.

The chain recombines TRBV28 with TRBJ1-5; tentatively, D is TRBD1 (6 bases). Trimming left V 5 bases short and J 6 bases short, with 20 bases between. From germline, CDR1 is MDHEN and CDR2 SYDVKM. The CDR3 has 16 amino acids. The CDR3 here is CASSREGRGGSQPQHF. The CDR3 nucleotides are TGTGCCAGCAGTCGGGAGGGCAGGGGAGGGAGTCAGCCCCAGCATTTT.

The chain carries TRBV21-1 and TRBJ2-1; the listed D gene, TRBD2, was not tested against the DNA. TRBV21-1 is flagged as a pseudogene. CDR3 length: 15 residues. The CDR3 reads CASSPRTKEGNEQFF. The CDR3 DNA follows: TGTGCCAGCAGCCCTAGGACCAAAGAGGGCAATGAGCAGTTCTTC.

This sequence joins TRBV7-9 and TRBJ1-5; unclear D gene. Per germline, CDR1 SEHNR and CDR2 FQNEAQ (reference sequence). There are 13 residues in the CDR3. V dropped 3 bases and J dropped 4 bases, with 7 bases sitting between them. The CDR3 spells CASSFGVNQPQHF. The CDR3 region has the DNA TGTGCCAGCAGCTTCGGGGTGAATCAGCCCCAGCATTTT. The full variable domain, with the rest looked up from reference TRBV7-9 and TRBJ1-5, is DTGVSQNPRHKITKRGQNVTFRCDPISEHNRLYWYRQTLGQGPEFLTYFQNEAQLEKSRLLSDRFSAERPKGSFSTLEIQRTEQGDSAMYLCASSFGVNQPQHFGDGTRLSIL.

This clone was counted a single time. The rearrangement joins TRBV11-2 to TRBJ1-3; no reliable D call. This CDR3 region has 17 residues. Per the germline V gene, CDR1 is SGHAT and CDR2 is FQNNGV. V lost 5 bases, J lost 0 bases, and 17 bases lay in between. This chain's CDR3 is CASSHGRRIFSGNTIYF. CDR3 nucleotides: TGTGCCAGCAGCCACGGACGCCGGATATTCTCTGGAAACACCATATATTTT. The entire variable domain, with the rest obtained from reference TRBV11-2 and TRBJ1-3, is as follows: EAGVAQSPRYKIIEKRQSVAFWCNPISGHATLYWYQQILGQGPKLLIQFQNNGVVDDSQLPKDRFSAERLKGVDSTLKIQPAKLEDSAVYLCASSHGRRIFSGNTIYFGEGSWLTVV.

The CDR3 loop is CASSIKPQGSIGYNEQFF. The CDR3 nucleotides read TGTGCCAGTAGTATCAAACCTCAGGGGTCCATAGGCTACAATGAGCAGTTCTTC. V usage is TRBV19 and J usage is TRBJ2-1; maybe TRBD1 (6 bases). CDR1 is LNHDA and CDR2 is SQIVND in the germline V gene (reference sequence). This CDR3 region has 18 residues. V lost 3 bases to trimming and J lost 3 bases, with 21 bases between them.